Reported below is one T cell receptor beta chain. J lost 4 bases, V lost 5 bases, and 12 bases had no gene match. Germline loops: CDR1 SGHVS, CDR2 FQNEAQ. The length of the CDR3 is 16 residues. The data derive from a study of blood T cell repertoires in COVID-19. Authors' data handling: Nucleated cell counts were estimated from reference gene primer amplification. Sequencing was performed with immunoSEQ multiplex PCR; in TCRdb, only in-frame clones are kept and a portion is missing. V and J calls and clone size are copied from that table; D and trimming were computed from the DNA. The repertoire holds more than 350,000 clones, with around nine tenths as singletons. For recovered donors of Cohort 3, there were two negative PCRs, clearance, or symptom resolution.

Sequencing was carried out using PBMCs or T cells enriched from blood (not recorded which). The TCR sequence derives from a woman in her forties or fifties who had recovered from COVID-19. This rearrangement joins TRBV7-8 to TRBJ1-2, with 8 bases aligning to TRBD1. CDR3 loop: CASSLPSGTGVYGYTF. The CDR3, as DNA: TGTGCCAGCAGCCTCCCGTCCGGGACAGGAGTCTATGGCTACACCTTC.